This T cell receptor beta chain was observed in a study of beta chain features in type 1 diabetes. Study context: There were around 100,000,000 sorted cells examined across all samples.

Every bit of the isolated RNA underwent reverse transcription, so sequencing read expressed TCRB transcripts. Sequenced naive, central memory and regulatory T cell samples produced an average of around 3.5 million reads. Profiling relied on immunoSEQ multiplex PCR, and the TCRdb table lists in-frame clones only, not all of them. The data contain roughly 350,000 clones, roughly 11% of them singletons. Germline V gives CDR1 SGHTA, CDR2 FQGNSA. The length of the CDR3 is 14 residues. The V gene lost 1 base and the J gene lost 3 bases, with 10 bases spanning the gap. This clone has a handful of counts. Antigen: not known. General study results and limits: Researchers cautioned that cDNA sequencing could over-represent cells with high TCR expression. The naive, central memory and Treg TCRB repertoires of patients appeared to be more similar to one another than those of healthy donors.

J is TRBJ2-7 and V is TRBV7-2; no definite D call. The receptor's source is a woman aged 25 to 39 in good health. Sequences were obtained from naive CD4+ T cells from blood. The CDR3 bases are TGTGCCAGCAGCTTAGTTGCGAATGACTACGAGCAGTACTTC. This translates into CASSLVANDYEQYF.